Listed below are T cell receptor beta chains from one sample, sequenced in a study of CD8 T cells in ankylosing spondylitis. TCRdb re-called the 5' RACE reads through MiXCR, storing one row per CDR3 protein. The table shows a few hundred thousand distinct CDR3 sequences, with over 15% occurring only once. Material for sequencing was blood, either unsorted or a sorted T cell fraction (not recorded which). The origin of the receptors is a male donor with ankylosing spondylitis or in good health (not recorded which). Both conserved end residues are part of each CDR3. D genes are given only for firm matches. Not all rows give a size; the values are once, few, many and, for expanded clones, a class.

NA	TRBV29-1	NA	TRBJ2-2	CTGLRNTGELFF	TGCACAGGACTCAGGAACACCGGGGAGCTGTTTTTT
NA	TRBV12-3/TRBV12-4	NA	TRBJ2-5	CASTLSIEETQYF	TGTGCCAGCACCCTAAGTATAGAAGAGACCCAGTACTTC
NA	TRBV6-5	few	TRBJ1-4	CASSYEDWGKTNEKLFF	TGTGCCAGCAGTTACGAGGATTGGGGGAAAACTAATGAAAAACTGTTTTTT
NA	TRBV18	NA	TRBJ2-2	CASSPPALRPNTGELFF	TGTGCCAGCTCACCACCAGCCTTACGGCCGAACACCGGGGAGCTGTTTTTT
NA	TRBV9	NA	TRBJ2-2	CASSGPAGGRTGELFF	TGTGCCAGCAGCGGCCCCGCTGGAGGACGAACCGGGGAGCTGTTTTTT
NA	TRBV6-5	many	TRBJ2-3	CASSYGGGGSRSTQYF	TGTGCCAGCAGTTACGGCGGCGGAGGGAGTAGGAGTACGCAGTATTTT
NA	TRBV27	NA	TRBJ2-1	CASSFRSDNEQFF	TGTGCCAGCAGTTTTCGCAGTGACAATGAGCAGTTCTTC
NA	TRBV6-1	few	TRBJ2-5	CASSQWETQYF	TGTGCCAGCAGTCAGTGGGAGACCCAGTACTTC
TRBD2	TRBV4-2	NA	TRBJ2-1	CASSHPGTSGRAENEQFF	TGTGCCAGCAGCCACCCCGGGACTAGCGGGAGGGCGGAGAATGAGCAGTTCTTC
NA	TRBV6-2/TRBV6-3	NA	TRBJ2-1	CASSYGEPSSYNEQFF	TGTGCCAGCAGTTACGGCGAGCCCAGCTCCTACAATGAGCAGTTCTTC
NA	TRBV6-2/TRBV6-3	NA	TRBJ2-1	CASSGDWTDYNEQFF	TGTGCCAGCAGTGGGGACTGGACCGATTACAATGAGCAGTTCTTC
NA	TRBV7-8	NA	TRBJ2-4	CASSLVGGAKNIQYF	TGTGCCAGCAGCTTAGTTGGGGGGGCCAAAAACATTCAGTACTTC
NA	TRBV12-3/TRBV12-4	NA	TRBJ2-7	CASSFTSSSYEQYF	TGTGCCAGCAGTTTTACCAGCTCCTCCTACGAGCAGTACTTC
TRBD1	TRBV9	few	TRBJ2-3	CASQGALADTQYF	TGTGCCAGCCAGGGGGCACTTGCAGATACGCAGTATTTT
NA	TRBV7-9	NA	TRBJ2-2	CASSLVFAGQTGELFF	TGTGCCAGCAGCTTAGTATTCGCGGGACAGACCGGGGAGCTGTTTTTT
NA	TRBV4-1	NA	TRBJ2-6	CASSQDYSVLTF	TGCGCCAGCAGCCAAGATTACAGCGTCCTGACTTTC
TRBD1	TRBV14	NA	TRBJ2-5	CASSQERWGQGQETQYF	TGTGCCAGCAGCCAAGAGCGCTGGGGACAGGGTCAAGAGACCCAGTACTTC
TRBD1	TRBV12-3/TRBV12-4	NA	TRBJ2-6	CASRGQVPGANVLTF	TGTGCCAGCAGAGGACAGGTTCCTGGGGCCAACGTCCTGACTTTC
TRBD1	TRBV25-1	NA	TRBJ2-7	CASSRGQPYEQYF	TGTGCCAGCAGCCGGGGACAGCCCTACGAGCAGTACTTC
NA	TRBV4-2	NA	TRBJ2-7	CASSQDYQSGTYEQYF	TGTGCCAGCAGCCAAGATTACCAATCCGGGACCTACGAGCAGTACTTC
NA	TRBV29-1	many	TRBJ2-1	CSVRSSSYNEQFF	TGCAGCGTCCGTTCAAGCTCCTACAATGAGCAGTTCTTC
NA	TRBV12-3/TRBV12-4	NA	TRBJ2-5	CASSTSRPTLDQETQYF	TGTGCCAGCAGTACATCCCGACCCACGTTGGACCAAGAGACCCAGTACTTC
TRBD1	TRBV20-1	NA	TRBJ2-7	CSAGDRGDYEQYF	TGCAGTGCCGGGGACAGGGGAGACTACGAGCAGTACTTC
TRBD1	TRBV5-6	few	TRBJ2-7	CASSPTGPSYEQYF	TGTGCCAGCAGTCCGACAGGGCCCTCCTACGAGCAGTACTTC
NA	TRBV12-3/TRBV12-4	few	TRBJ1-6	CASSLIRQTNSPLHF	TGTGCCAGCAGTTTAATCCGACAGACTAATTCACCCCTCCACTTT
NA	TRBV25-1	NA	TRBJ1-3	CASSEYGGPGSGNTIYF	TGTGCCAGCAGTGAATATGGGGGGCCCGGCTCTGGAAACACCATATATTTT
NA	TRBV5-6	many	TRBJ2-1	CASSSGVGLALGNEQFF	TGTGCCAGCAGCTCGGGGGTGGGGCTAGCGTTGGGAAATGAGCAGTTCTTC
NA	TRBV5-1	few	TRBJ1-1	CASSFEVGTEAFF	TGCGCCAGCAGCTTTGAGGTTGGCACTGAAGCTTTCTTT